This TCR beta chain was profiled in a study of blood T cell repertoires in COVID-19. Looked up from germline, CDR1 is SGHVS and CDR2 is FQNEAQ. V was clipped by 0 bases and J by 0 bases, with 15 bases between them. CDR3 size: 18 residues. Sequenced by immunoSEQ multiplex PCR; TCRdb stores in-frame clones only, minus some. Among under 550,000 clones listed, around 90% were seen once. The Seattle site enrolled patients during active infection and followed them longitudinally. The sample was peripheral blood. The sequence was obtained from a man aged 18-30 years with COVID-19, enrolled during active disease. This chain uses TRBV7-8 with TRBJ1-3, with D perhaps TRBD1 (5 bases). The CDR3, as DNA: TGTGCCAGCAGCTTAGCGTATCTGCGGGGGAGCTCTGGAAACACCATATATTTT. It specifies CASSLAYLRGSSGNTIYF.